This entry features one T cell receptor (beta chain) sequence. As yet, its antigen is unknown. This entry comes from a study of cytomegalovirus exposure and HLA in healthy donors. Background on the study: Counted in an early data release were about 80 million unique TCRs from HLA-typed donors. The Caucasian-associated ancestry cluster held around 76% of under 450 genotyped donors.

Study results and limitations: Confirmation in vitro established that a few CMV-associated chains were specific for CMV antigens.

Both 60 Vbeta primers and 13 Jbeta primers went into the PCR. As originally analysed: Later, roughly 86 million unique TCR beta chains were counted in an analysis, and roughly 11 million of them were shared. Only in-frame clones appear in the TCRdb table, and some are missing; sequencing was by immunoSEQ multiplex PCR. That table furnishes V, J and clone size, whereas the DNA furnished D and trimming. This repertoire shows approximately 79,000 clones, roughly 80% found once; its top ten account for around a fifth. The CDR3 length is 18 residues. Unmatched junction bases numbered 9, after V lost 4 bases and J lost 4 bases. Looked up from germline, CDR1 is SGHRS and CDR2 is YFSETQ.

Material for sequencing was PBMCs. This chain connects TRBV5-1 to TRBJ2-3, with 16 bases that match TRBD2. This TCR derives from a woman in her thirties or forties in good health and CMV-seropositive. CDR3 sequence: CASSLGTSGRAFSDTQYF. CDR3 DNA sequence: TGCGCCAGCAGCCTCGGGACTAGCGGGAGGGCGTTCTCAGATACGCAGTATTTT.